This T cell receptor (beta chain) derives from a study of breast tumors, draining lymph nodes, adjacent tissues. MiXCR, run by TCRdb on the multiplex PCR reads, gives a single entry per CDR3 protein. Of about 230,000 distinct CDR3 sequences in the sample, less than 40% were seen once. In its sample, this clonotype was seen many times. The antigen is undetermined. Study-level points and caveats: Tumor repertoires ranked between lymph nodes and nontumor tissue in diversity, with V and J gene preferences. Compared with basal-like, luminal-like tumors shared significantly more repertoire with nontumor tissue.

The lymph nodes were axillary draining lymph nodes from breast cancer patients. The germline V gene has CDR1 DFQATT and CDR2 SNEGSKA (reference sequence). With 4 bases clipped from V and 6 bases from J, the junction kept 5 bases outside the gene matches. The CDR3 spans 14 residues. The specimen was axillary lymph node tissue. This receptor was taken from a female donor with breast cancer. Some clones in this sample may be carry-over from other donors' samples. The gene calls are TRBV20-1 and TRBJ1-4, with 10 bases lining up with TRBD1. CDR3 amino acids: CSAKGGQGYEKLFF. The CDR3 DNA reads as TGCAGTGCTAAAGGGGGACAGGGGTATGAAAAACTGTTTTTT.